These 10 T cell receptor beta chains were all obtained from the same sample, sequenced in a study of PD-L1 blockade in urothelial cancer. TCRdb's table, derived via immunoSEQ multiplex PCR, lists solely in-frame clones and lacks some. The data hold fewer than 40,000 clones, with roughly 90% observed a single time. This sample comprised PBMCs, obtained around atezolizumab (anti-PD-L1) treatment. Every receptor here comes from a man in his 70s with urothelial cancer.

The rearrangement uses TRBV19 and TRBJ2-5; 13 bases are shared with TRBD2. The CDR3 is 15 residues long. Losses at the gene ends were 3 bases for V and 4 bases for J; bases not matched to a gene: 2. The V gene's germline CDR1 is LNHDA and CDR2 SQIVND (reference sequence). CDR3 sequence reads: CASSMGLAGLETQYF. CDR3 bases: TGTGCCAGTAGTATGGGACTAGCGGGATTAGAGACCCAGTACTTC.

V is TRBV6-6 and J is TRBJ1-1; no definite D call. Germline lookup yields CDR1 MNHNY and CDR2 SVGAGI (reference sequence). Deletions cut 6 bases from V and 5 bases from J, with 10 bases between. This CDR3 spans 12 amino acids. This CDR3 is CASRNGETEAFF. CDR3 bases: TGTGCCAGCAGGAACGGGGAAACTGAAGCTTTCTTT.

V and J are TRBV6-1 and TRBJ1-6; tentatively, D is TRBD1 (6 bases). V lost 3 bases and J lost 4, with 7 bases in between. The CDR3 length is 14 residues. Germline V gives CDR1 MNHNS, CDR2 SASEGT. The CDR3 here is CASSEQGYNSPLHF. The CDR3 coding sequence is TGTGCCAGCAGTGAGCAGGGGTATAATTCACCCCTCCACTTT.

The J gene is TRBJ1-2, the V gene TRBV28, with D unclear. From germline, CDR1 is MDHEN and CDR2 SYDVKM. This CDR3 contains 12 residues. Trimming pared 6 bases from V and 8 bases from J, leaving 13 bases between. The CDR3 bases are TGTGCCAGCAGCCCGCAGGTCGTAGGCTACACCTTC. This gives the protein CASSPQVVGYTF.

This clone has just a few counts. V is TRBV2 and J is TRBJ1-1; no reliable D call. V was clipped by 7 bases and J by 0 bases, with 9 bases between them. Germline lookup yields CDR1 SNHLY and CDR2 FYNNEI. The CDR3 contains 13 residues. CDR3 in DNA: TGTGCCAGCACGGCGGAAATGAACACTGAAGCTTTCTTT. Encoded protein: CASTAEMNTEAFF.

J is TRBJ1-1 and V is TRBV7-9; no firm D call. The length of the CDR3 is 14 residues. V lost 4 bases and J lost 0, with 9 bases in between. CDR1 is SEHNR and CDR2 is FQNEAQ in the germline V gene (reference sequence). CDR3 DNA: TGTGCCAGCAGCTCACAACATATGAACACTGAAGCTTTCTTT. It encodes CASSSQHMNTEAFF.

The gene calls are TRBV18 and TRBJ2-7; D is unresolved. V lost 3 bases, J lost 6 bases, and 12 bases lay in between. The CDR3 consists of 13 residues. Germline lookup yields CDR1 KGHSH and CDR2 LQKENI. This chain's CDR3 is CASSPSNPREQYF. DNA of the CDR3: TGTGCCAGCTCACCCTCTAACCCTCGCGAGCAGTACTTC.

This rearrangement joins TRBV7-2 to TRBJ2-6; D is unclear. The CDR3 is 15 amino acids. The germline V gene encodes CDR1 SGHTA and CDR2 FQGNSA. The V end was cut by 4 bases, the J end by 1 base, with 8 bases between. The CDR3 DNA is TGTGCCAGCAGCTCCTCCCCTTCTGGGGCCAACGTCCTGACTTTC. Protein sequence: CASSSSPSGANVLTF.

This clone was counted once. This chain connects TRBV4-2 to TRBJ2-3; TRBD2 aligns across 8 bases. The junction had 4 bases not matched to a gene; V was cut back by 4 bases and J by 1 base. Germline assignment: CDR1 LGHNA and CDR2 YNFKEQ. CDR3 length: 15 residues. The CDR3 sequence is CASSPSTSGTDTQYF. The DNA of the CDR3 is TGTGCCAGCAGCCCCTCGACTAGCGGCACAGATACGCAGTATTTT.

DNA for the CDR3: TGTGCCAGCAACCGGGACAGGGCGACACGAGAGACCCAGTACTTC. As protein: CASNRDRATRETQYF. The rearrangement links TRBV2 to TRBJ2-5; 9 bases agree with TRBD1. This CDR3 is 15 amino acids long. With 7 bases clipped from V and 4 bases from J, the junction kept 10 bases outside the gene matches. The germline gives CDR1 SNHLY, CDR2 FYNNEI.